This T cell receptor beta chain was observed in a study of T cell repertoires in cytomegalovirus infection. TCRdb independently ran MiXCR on the reads; one entry per CDR3 protein. This repertoire shows about 570,000 distinct CDR3 sequences, about 39% found once; its top ten account for 48%. A note on this clonotype: The target antigen is unknown.

The CDR3 is 14 residues long. The V gene lost 4 bases and the J gene lost 4 bases, with 13 bases spanning the gap. CDR1 is SGHRS and CDR2 is YFSETQ in the germline V gene. The receptor was derived from a human donor in good health (CMV status not recorded). Some clones in this sample may be carry-over from other donors' samples. The chain links TRBV5-1 to TRBJ2-3; weak D call: TRBD1 (6 bases). The specimen comprised cultured PBMCs, sampled from culture after CMV antigen stimulation. DNA for the CDR3: TGCGCCAGCAGCCCAGGACAGCCCCCAGATACGCAGTATTTT. Amino acid sequence: CASSPGQPPDTQYF. The full variable domain, its missing parts supplied by reference TRBV5-1 and TRBJ2-3, is KAGVTQTPRYLIKTRGQQVTLSCSPISGHRSVSWYQQTPGQGLQFLFEYFSETQRNKGNFPGRFSGRQFSNSRSEMNVSTLELGDSALYLCASSPGQPPDTQYFGPGTRLTVL.